These T cell receptor beta chains were read from a single sample in a study of vaccination effects on CD4 cells after COVID-19. Assay: immunoSEQ multiplex PCR; the TCRdb copy retains only in-frame clones and omits some. The sample yields roughly 52,000 clones, roughly 76% seen once. The antigens of these receptors remain unknown. The material sequenced was CD4+ T cells from PBMCs cultured with SARS-CoV-2 spike peptides, taken before COVID-19 vaccination. These receptors all stem from a human donor who received a COVID-19 vaccine. CDR3s include the opening cysteine and the closing phenylalanine or tryptophan. The D gene is left open where the match is weak. Part of the rows lack a size; the others show once, few, many or a class for expanded clones.

j_call: TRBJ2-7; d_call: NA; clone_size: NA; v_call: TRBV21-1; cdr3_nt: TGTGCCAGCAGCATTGGACAGCCCTCTTCCTACGAGCAGTACTTC; cdr3_aa: CASSIGQPSSYEQYF
j_call: TRBJ2-1; d_call: TRBD2; clone_size: NA; v_call: TRBV2; cdr3_nt: TGTGCCGGAAGGGCCGGGACTAGCGTCAATGAGCAGTTCTTC; cdr3_aa: CAGRAGTSVNEQFF
j_call: TRBJ2-3; d_call: TRBD2; clone_size: NA; v_call: TRBV9; cdr3_nt: TGTGCCAGCAGCTCGGGGACTAGCGGGACAGATACGCAGTATTTT; cdr3_aa: CASSSGTSGTDTQYF
j_call: TRBJ2-2; d_call: TRBD1; clone_size: once; v_call: TRBV29-1; cdr3_nt: TGCAGCGTTTCTCTCCAGGGACAGGGGATCGGCGGGGAGCTGTTTTTT; cdr3_aa: CSVSLQGQGIGGELFF
j_call: TRBJ1-2; d_call: NA; clone_size: NA; v_call: TRBV2; cdr3_nt: TGTGCCAGCAGGGATATTAACTATGGCTACACCTTC; cdr3_aa: CASRDINYGYTF
j_call: TRBJ2-7; d_call: TRBD1; clone_size: few; v_call: TRBV30; cdr3_nt: TGTGCCTCGTACAGGGGAATTACCTACGAGCAGTACTTC; cdr3_aa: CASYRGITYEQYF
j_call: TRBJ1-1; d_call: NA; clone_size: NA; v_call: TRBV2; cdr3_nt: TGTGCCAGCAGTGATGGACAATTAGGTGAAGCTTTCTTT; cdr3_aa: CASSDGQLGEAFF
j_call: TRBJ1-1; d_call: NA; clone_size: NA; v_call: TRBV15; cdr3_nt: TGTGCCACCAGCAAAAATACAGGATCTGAAGCTTTCTTT; cdr3_aa: CATSKNTGSEAFF
j_call: TRBJ1-5; d_call: NA; clone_size: NA; v_call: TRBV7-2; cdr3_nt: TGTGCCAGCAGACGCGGGGGTAACAATCAGCCCCAGCATTTT; cdr3_aa: CASRRGGNNQPQHF
j_call: TRBJ1-1; d_call: NA; clone_size: few; v_call: TRBV23-1; cdr3_nt: TGCGCCAGCAGTCAATCTGCTACCCTCGCCGGACGGGAGAACACTGAAGCTTTCTTT; cdr3_aa: CASSQSATLAGRENTEAFF
j_call: TRBJ2-7; d_call: NA; clone_size: few; v_call: TRBV4-1; cdr3_nt: TGCGCCAGCAGCCAAGATTGGGCGGGGGCCCCTAGGGACGAGCAGTACTTC; cdr3_aa: CASSQDWAGAPRDEQYF
j_call: TRBJ2-5; d_call: TRBD2; clone_size: once; v_call: TRBV5-1; cdr3_nt: TGCGCCAGCAGCGCCACTAGCGGGGGAGAGACCCAGTACTTC; cdr3_aa: CASSATSGGETQYF
j_call: TRBJ2-2; d_call: NA; clone_size: few; v_call: TRBV19; cdr3_nt: TGTGCCAGTAGTATAGATAGTACCACCTCGGCGAACACCGGGGAGCTGTTTTTT; cdr3_aa: CASSIDSTTSANTGELFF
j_call: TRBJ2-1; d_call: TRBD2; clone_size: NA; v_call: TRBV6-5; cdr3_nt: TGTGCCAGCAGTTCCATAGCGGGGGGGCCCGATGAGCAGTTCTTC; cdr3_aa: CASSSIAGGPDEQFF
j_call: TRBJ2-3; d_call: TRBD1; clone_size: NA; v_call: TRBV29-1; cdr3_nt: TGCAGCGTTTCACCGGGACAGGGGGTCCGCACAGATACGCAGTATTTT; cdr3_aa: CSVSPGQGVRTDTQYF
j_call: TRBJ2-1; d_call: TRBD1; clone_size: NA; v_call: TRBV5-1; cdr3_nt: TGCGCCAGTAGAAGGACAGGGGTAAACAATGAGCAGTTCTTC; cdr3_aa: CASRRTGVNNEQFF
j_call: TRBJ1-4; d_call: NA; clone_size: NA; v_call: TRBV7-8; cdr3_nt: TGTGCCAGCAGCTTCGAAGGGTGGAGTGAAAAACTGTTTTTT; cdr3_aa: CASSFEGWSEKLFF
j_call: TRBJ2-2; d_call: TRBD1; clone_size: few; v_call: TRBV7-2; cdr3_nt: TGTGCCAGCAGGACAGGGATGGGCACCGGGGAGCTGTTTTTT; cdr3_aa: CASRTGMGTGELFF
j_call: TRBJ1-2; d_call: TRBD1; clone_size: once; v_call: TRBV5-5; cdr3_nt: TGTGCCAGCAGCCCCCAAACCCTACAGGGGACTAACTATGGCTACACCTTC; cdr3_aa: CASSPQTLQGTNYGYTF
j_call: TRBJ1-1; d_call: NA; clone_size: NA; v_call: TRBV5-1; cdr3_nt: TGCGCCAGCAGCTTAGCAACCTCCTCGAACACTGAAGCTTTCTTT; cdr3_aa: CASSLATSSNTEAFF
j_call: TRBJ2-7; d_call: TRBD1; clone_size: NA; v_call: TRBV10-3; cdr3_nt: TGTGCCATCAGTGAACGACAGGGGGCTGGCGACGAGCAGTACTTC; cdr3_aa: CAISERQGAGDEQYF
j_call: TRBJ1-6; d_call: NA; clone_size: once; v_call: TRBV28; cdr3_nt: TGTGCCAGCAAGGGCTCCTATAATTCACCCCTCCACTTT; cdr3_aa: CASKGSYNSPLHF
j_call: TRBJ1-2; d_call: TRBD1; clone_size: NA; v_call: TRBV2; cdr3_nt: TGTGCCAGCAGTGAATCGGGACAGGGGTCCTATGGCTACACCTTC; cdr3_aa: CASSESGQGSYGYTF